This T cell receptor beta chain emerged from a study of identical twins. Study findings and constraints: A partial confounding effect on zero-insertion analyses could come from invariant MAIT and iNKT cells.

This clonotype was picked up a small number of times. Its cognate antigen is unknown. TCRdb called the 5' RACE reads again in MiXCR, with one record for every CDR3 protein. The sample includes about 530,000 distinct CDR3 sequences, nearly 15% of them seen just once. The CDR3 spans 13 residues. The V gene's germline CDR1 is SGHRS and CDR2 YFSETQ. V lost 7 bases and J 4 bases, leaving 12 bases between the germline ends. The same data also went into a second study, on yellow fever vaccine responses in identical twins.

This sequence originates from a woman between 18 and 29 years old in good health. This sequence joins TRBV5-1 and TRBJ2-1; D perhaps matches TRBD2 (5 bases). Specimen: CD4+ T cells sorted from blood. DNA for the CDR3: TGCGCCAGCGGGTTAGCGCAATACAATGAGCAGTTCTTC. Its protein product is CASGLAQYNEQFF.